The 30 T cell receptor beta chains reported below all come from one sample, sequenced in a study of T cell changes during pregnancy in multiple sclerosis. Repertoires were generated with immunoSEQ multiplex PCR, while TCRdb's copy carries only in-frame clones and drops some. Of some 24,000 clones in the sample, 90% were seen once. The sample consisted of CD8+ T cells from peripheral blood mononuclear cells, taken in the third trimester of pregnancy. The source of these receptors is a female donor in good health, enrolled as a control in a pregnancy study.

V is TRBV5-1 and J is TRBJ2-7; D gene ambiguous. V lost 0 bases and J lost 2, with 6 bases in between. This CDR3 is 13 amino acids long. Germline values: CDR1 SGHRS, CDR2 YFSETQ. The CDR3 reads CASSLGGTYEQYF. The CDR3 nucleotides read TGCGCCAGCAGCTTGGGCGGAACCTACGAGCAGTACTTC.

There are a few counts of this clone. This chain joins TRBV11-2 and TRBJ2-1; possible D gene TRBD2, 6 bases. The germline V gene encodes CDR1 SGHAT and CDR2 FQNNGV. The length of the CDR3 is 16 residues. V was cut by 7 bases and J by 4 bases, with 20 bases left in between. CDR3 amino acids: CASTPGWGEWYNEQFF. DNA for the CDR3: TGTGCCAGCACCCCGGGGTGGGGGGAATGGTACAATGAGCAGTTCTTC.

The rearrangement joins TRBV7-9 to TRBJ2-7; possibly TRBD1 for D (6 bases). V was pared by 2 bases and J by 2 bases, with 13 bases between. The CDR3 extends over 15 amino acids. Germline V gene data show CDR1 as SEHNR and CDR2 as FQNEAQ (reference sequence). CDR3 in amino acids: CASSLTQGTAYEQYF. For the CDR3, the DNA is TGTGCCAGCAGCTTAACCCAGGGGACGGCCTACGAGCAGTACTTC.

The rearrangement uses TRBV7-9 and TRBJ1-1, with D unresolved. CDR1 SEHNR and CDR2 FQNEAQ come from the germline V gene (reference sequence). The CDR3 runs to 14 residues. V was cut by 1 base and J by 6 bases, with 12 bases left in between. The CDR3 loop is CASSLVVAGAEAFF. In nucleotides, the CDR3 is TGTGCCAGCAGCTTAGTCGTGGCGGGCGCTGAAGCTTTCTTT.

The chain combines TRBV23-1 with TRBJ1-3; D unresolved. TRBV23-1 is placed among ORFs of uncertain function. The length of the CDR3 is 17 residues. Trimming pared 4 bases from V and 4 bases from J, leaving 20 bases between. The DNA of the CDR3 is TGCGCCAGCAGTCGACCGCTAGGGAGGCCCGGGGGAAACACCATATATTTT. Translation gives CASSRPLGRPGGNTIYF.

This chain connects TRBV27 to TRBJ2-1, with TRBD2 matching over 13 bases. The CDR3 consists of 17 residues. V gave up 6 bases and J gave up 8 bases; unmatched junction bases: 13. Per germline, CDR1 MNHEY and CDR2 SMNVEV (reference sequence). The CDR3 DNA follows: TGTGCCAGCAGCATTCTCGGGACTAGCGGGATGAGGGATGAGCAGTTCTTC. Protein sequence: CASSILGTSGMRDEQFF.

The chain carries TRBV30 and TRBJ2-1; 8 bases align to TRBD2. CDR1 GTSNPN and CDR2 SVGIG come from the germline V gene (reference sequence). V shed 1 base and J 12 bases; nucleotides not matched to a gene: 14. The CDR3 runs to 15 residues. CDR3 amino acids: CAWSGAGAINEAQFF. In DNA, the CDR3 is TGTGCCTGGAGTGGAGCGGGGGCGATAAATGAAGCGCAGTTCTTC.

The chain uses TRBV5-4 and TRBJ1-2, with D maybe TRBD1 (5 bases). CDR1 and CDR2 (germline): SGHNT, YYREEE (reference sequence). The CDR3 spans 13 residues. Trimming removed 3 bases from V and 6 bases from J, with 12 bases in between. DNA of the CDR3: TGTGCCAGCAGCTCGGACACACCGCATGGCTACACCTTC. Amino acids: CASSSDTPHGYTF. Complete variable domain (other parts from reference TRBV5-4 and TRBJ1-2): ETGVTQSPTHLIKTRGQQVTLRCSSQSGHNTVSWYQQALGQGPQFIFQYYREEENGRGNFPPRFSGLQFPNYSSELNVNALELDDSALYLCASSSDTPHGYTFGSGTRLTVV.

The chain joins TRBV27 to TRBJ1-5; D call uncertain. In germline, CDR1 is MNHEY, CDR2 SMNVEV (reference sequence). This CDR3 region has 12 residues. CDR3 protein: CATREGNQPQHF. The CDR3 nucleotides are TGTGCGACCCGGGAGGGCAATCAGCCCCAGCATTTT.

The chain employs TRBV7-9 and TRBJ2-7; D possibly corresponds to TRBD1 (6 bases). V gave up 5 bases and J gave up 5 bases, with 19 bases separating them. CDR1 is SEHNR and CDR2 is FQNEAQ in the germline V gene (reference sequence). The CDR3 loop spans 15 amino acids. This CDR3 reads CASSQRTGMIHEQYF. The CDR3 DNA reads as TGTGCCAGCAGCCAGAGAACAGGGATGATCCACGAGCAGTACTTC.

This clone was picked up one time. The chain links TRBV6-5 to TRBJ1-1; D gene uncertain. The CDR3 totals 13 residues. Germline assignment: CDR1 MNHEY and CDR2 SVGAGI. The V and J ends lost 2 bases and 2 bases respectively, with 6 bases between them. DNA of the CDR3: TGTGCCAGCAGTTACCTTTTTAACACTGAAGCTTTCTTT. It yields the protein CASSYLFNTEAFF.

The rearrangement links TRBV6-6 to TRBJ2-1; the match to TRBD2 covers 7 bases. Germline loops: CDR1 MNHNY, CDR2 SVGAGI (reference sequence). CDR3 size: 10 residues. V lost 8 bases to trimming and J lost 9 bases; unmatched junction nucleotides: 1. CDR3 bases: TGTGCCAGCGGGAGGGCTGAGCAGTTCTTC. Amino acids: CASGRAEQFF.

The V call is TRBV4-1, the J call TRBJ2-7; 7 bases match TRBD1. The trim removed 4 bases at V and 1 base at J, leaving 4 bases unmatched. The CDR3 contains 14 residues. CDR1 MGHRA and CDR2 YSYEKL come from the germline V gene. This CDR3 is CASSLGQDSYEQYF. The CDR3 DNA is TGCGCCAGCAGCCTCGGACAGGATTCCTACGAGCAGTACTTC.

This chain connects TRBV18 to TRBJ2-7; 8 nucleotides line up with TRBD1. CDR1 KGHSH and CDR2 LQKENI come from the germline V gene. The CDR3 spans 16 residues. The V gene end was trimmed by 2 bases and the J gene end by 3 bases; junction bases not matched to a gene: 9. CDR3 nucleotide sequence: TGTGCCAGCTCACCAACCCCCGGGACAGGTCGCTACGAGCAGTACTTC. Its protein is CASSPTPGTGRYEQYF.

The chain combines TRBV13 with TRBJ1-6; D may be TRBD1 (6 bases). Germline V gene lookup returns CDR1 PRHDT and CDR2 FYEKMQ (reference sequence). The CDR3 length is 15 residues. The V end lost 6 bases, the J end lost 5 bases, and 14 bases lay between the germline ends. The CDR3: CASRLRGSNNSPLHF. DNA for the CDR3: TGTGCCAGCAGACTTAGGGGGTCAAATAATTCACCCCTCCACTTT.

This sequence joins TRBV6-5 and TRBJ1-2; 7 bases are a match to TRBD1. The V segment lost 5 bases and the J segment 8 bases; nucleotides outside the gene matches: 8. This CDR3 is 13 amino acids long. Germline CDR1 MNHEY, CDR2 SVGAGI. The CDR3 sequence: CASSSKGAGGYTF. DNA of the CDR3: TGTGCCAGCAGTAGTAAGGGGGCTGGCGGCTACACCTTC.

This clone came up a few times. The junction differs from germline at one of its ends, possibly a read error. In nucleotides, the CDR3 is TGTGCCAGCAGGTTGGGGGCACCGGACAATGAGCAGTTCTTC. This translates into CASRLGAPDNEQFF. The chain links TRBV5-6 to TRBJ2-1; a possible D gene is TRBD1 (6 bases). Germline V gene lookup returns CDR1 SGHDT and CDR2 YYEEEE. The CDR3 is made up of 14 amino acids. Drawing the rest from reference TRBV5-6 and TRBJ2-1, the complete variable domain is DAGVTQSPTHLIKTRGQQVTLRCSPKSGHDTVSWYQQALGQGPQFIFQYYEEEERQRGNFPDRFSGHQFPNYSSELNVNALLLGDSALYLCASRLGAPDNEQFFGPGTRLTVL.

The chain combines TRBV2 with TRBJ1-3; 9 bases map to TRBD1. V trimming: 8 bases; J trimming: 2 bases; junction bases outside the gene matches: 1. Per germline, CDR1 SNHLY and CDR2 FYNNEI. This CDR3 region has 13 residues. The CDR3 here is CASRDRAGNTIYF. CDR3 DNA: TGTGCCAGCCGGGACAGGGCTGGAAACACCATATATTTT.

The chain links TRBV5-1 to TRBJ2-4; D might be TRBD1 (6 bases). This CDR3 spans 16 amino acids. Germline V gene sequence: CDR1 SGHRS, CDR2 YFSETQ. V was shortened by 4 bases and J by 0 bases, with 14 bases between the two germline ends. In DNA, the CDR3 is TGCGCCAGCAGCACCACAGGGATCGTAGCCAAAAACATTCAGTACTTC. Translating gives CASSTTGIVAKNIQYF.

The chain is built from TRBV14 and TRBJ1-3; 10 bases fit TRBD1. CDR3 length equals 18 residues. The ends lost 4 bases at V and 0 bases at J; junction bases unmatched: 9. Germline V gene lookup returns CDR1 SGHDN and CDR2 FVKESK. The CDR3 region is CASSLTGTGARSGNTIYF. CDR3 DNA: TGTGCCAGCAGCCTCACCGGGACAGGGGCCCGCTCTGGAAACACCATATATTTT.

The V call is TRBV7-6, the J call TRBJ2-1; TRBD1 matches 7 bases. The CDR3 is 12 residues long. Trimming at V came to 5 bases and at J to 6 bases, leaving 1 base not matched to a gene. The V gene's germline CDR1 is SGHVS and CDR2 FNYEAQ. The CDR3 sequence is CASSRQGNEQFF. The CDR3 DNA reads as TGTGCCAGCAGCCGACAGGGCAATGAGCAGTTCTTC.

The V call is TRBV6-5, the J call TRBJ1-6, with D possibly matching TRBD1 (5 bases). Trimming shortened V by 4 bases and J by 15 bases, and 13 bases separated the two germline ends. The CDR3 covers 12 residues. Germline values: CDR1 MNHEY, CDR2 SVGAGI. In nucleotides, the CDR3 is TGTGCCAGCAGTTCTTGGACAACCGGCCTCCACTTT. It specifies CASSSWTTGLHF.

The rearrangement joins TRBV5-4 to TRBJ2-7, with D perhaps matching TRBD2 (6 bases). Germline V gene data show CDR1 as SGHNT and CDR2 as YYREEE (reference sequence). CDR3 length: 11 amino acids. V shed 4 bases and J shed 7 bases, with 9 bases lying between them. This chain's CDR3 is CASSGGWEQYF. In DNA, the CDR3 is TGTGCCAGCAGCGGGGGGTGGGAGCAGTACTTC. The whole variable domain, remainder taken from reference TRBV5-4 and TRBJ2-7, is ETGVTQSPTHLIKTRGQQVTLRCSSQSGHNTVSWYQQALGQGPQFIFQYYREEENGRGNFPPRFSGLQFPNYSSELNVNALELDDSALYLCASSGGWEQYFGPGTRLTVT.

The rearrangement links TRBV30 to TRBJ1-2; 10 bases map to TRBD1. J lost 0 bases, V lost 2 bases, and 3 bases had no gene match. The CDR3 consists of 15 residues. Germline lookup yields CDR1 GTSNPN and CDR2 SVGIG (reference sequence). The CDR3 loop reads CAWSLGQGTNYGYTF. The CDR3 DNA reads TGTGCCTGGAGTCTGGGACAGGGGACTAACTATGGCTACACCTTC.

The genes are TRBV7-9 and TRBJ2-7; TRBD1 might be the D (6 bases). The CDR3 has 19 residues. The germline gives CDR1 SEHNR, CDR2 FQNEAQ (reference sequence). Trimming left V 2 bases short and J 1 base short, with 24 bases between. Here the CDR3 reads CASSLFDGGWPTGSYEQYF. The CDR3 DNA reads as TGTGCCAGCAGCTTATTTGATGGCGGGTGGCCGACAGGTTCCTACGAGCAGTACTTC.

This chain joins TRBV4-1 and TRBJ2-1, with D unresolved. V lost 2 bases and J lost 4, with 15 bases in between. CDR3 length: 16 residues. Germline CDR1 is MGHRA and CDR2 is YSYEKL. The CDR3 nucleotides are TGCGCCAGCAGCCAAATGGGTTTGCGAGCGTACAATGAGCAGTTCTTC. Residues: CASSQMGLRAYNEQFF.

The J gene is TRBJ1-6, the V gene TRBV2; 7 positions match TRBD1. In germline, CDR1 is SNHLY, CDR2 FYNNEI. The J segment lost 1 base and the V segment lost 6 bases, leaving 3 bases of the junction unmatched. The CDR3 runs to 15 residues. In DNA, the CDR3 is TGTGCCAGCAGGCTGGACAGGTCCTATAATTCACCCCTCCACTTT. Its translation: CASRLDRSYNSPLHF.

The chain links TRBV6-4 to TRBJ2-5; D gene unclear. Per germline, CDR1 MRHNA and CDR2 SNTAGT. The CDR3 totals 14 residues. V gave up 3 bases and J gave up 1 base, with 9 bases separating them. The CDR3 spells CASSESGSQETQYF. The CDR3 DNA is TGTGCCAGCAGTGAATCCGGTTCCCAAGAGACCCAGTACTTC.

The chain carries TRBV6-5 and TRBJ1-1; D not resolved. The germline gives CDR1 MNHEY, CDR2 SVGAGI. The CDR3 consists of 15 residues. With 5 bases removed from V and 2 bases from J, the gap between germline ends came to 15 bases. The CDR3 loop is CASSPRGGPNTEAFF. In nucleotides, the CDR3 is TGTGCCAGCAGTCCACGTGGAGGCCCAAACACTGAAGCTTTCTTT.

The rearrangement uses TRBV6-6 and TRBJ2-7; D gene uncertain. The germline V and J ends were trimmed by 1 base and 1 base, with 8 bases remaining between them. The germline V gene has CDR1 MNHNY and CDR2 SVGAGI (reference sequence). The CDR3 loop spans 14 amino acids. The CDR3 DNA follows: TGTGCCAGCAGTTACTTGCCAGGATCCTACGAGCAGTACTTC. Residues: CASSYLPGSYEQYF.